A selection of T cell receptor beta chains follows, all from one sample in a study of shared T cell receptors in the human thymus. Produced via immunoSEQ multiplex PCR; TCRdb's table is partial and in-frame only. The table has 700,000 to 750,000 clones, 80% to 90% seen once; the top ten hold roughly 0.01%. This sample also belongs to another study, concerning human thymus T cells.

The sample was thymocytes. The receptors originated from a girl under three years old with a congenital heart defect. The CDR3 runs from the conserved cysteine through the conserved F or W. A D gene is named only where the DNA matches it firmly. Size is omitted from some rows. Given values are once, few, many or a class for expanded clones.

abundance,j_gene,d_gene,v_gene,CDR3nt,CDR3aa
once,TRBJ2-5,.,TRBV27,TGTGCCAGCAGTCCCGAATCCCTGGCTAGGTGGATGGAGACCCAGTACTTC,CASSPESLARWMETQYF
.,TRBJ2-2,.,TRBV13,TGTGCCAGCAGCTTAGAGCCTAGCCGTGGCACCGGGGAGCTGTTTTTT,CASSLEPSRGTGELFF
.,TRBJ1-5,.,TRBV6-5,TGTGCCAGCAGTTACCGGGGGGAAAATCAGCCCCAGCATTTT,CASSYRGENQPQHF
few,TRBJ2-1,TRBD2,TRBV9,TGTGCCAGCAGCTCCCCCAGGGCGGGGGATCCTGACCAATACAATGAGCAGTTCTTC,CASSSPRAGDPDQYNEQFF
.,TRBJ2-3,.,TRBV2,TGTGCCAGCAGTGAAGGAAGGCCAATGGGACTCCGGCGGGATTGGGCAGATACGCAGTATTTT,CASSEGRPMGLRRDWADTQYF
.,TRBJ1-2,.,TRBV19,TGTGCCAGTAGTCGAGCGTACGGGCCAGGGGATGACTATGGCTACACCTTC,CASSRAYGPGDDYGYTF
.,TRBJ2-1,TRBD2,TRBV29-1,TGCAGCGTCCTGGGACTAGCGGGGAGCTACAATGAGCAGTTCTTC,CSVLGLAGSYNEQFF
.,TRBJ2-3,.,TRBV7-8,TGTGCCAGCAGCCCAGACTCAAATTCAGATACGCAGTATTTT,CASSPDSNSDTQYF
.,TRBJ2-5,.,TRBV10-2,TGCGCCAGCGGCGGGGGCAGAGAAAAGACCCAGTACTTC,CASGGGREKTQYF
.,TRBJ2-1,TRBD2,TRBV5-1,TGCGCCAGCAGCAAAGGAGGTCTAGCGGGGGACTCGGGCTACAATGAGCAGTTCTTC,CASSKGGLAGDSGYNEQFF
.,TRBJ2-7,TRBD2,TRBV5-1,TGCGCCAGCAGCTTGAGCGGGGACCGAGCGGGGGGGGCCTACGAGCAGTACTTC,CASSLSGDRAGGAYEQYF
once,TRBJ1-6,.,TRBV9,TGTGCCAGCAGCGGGGAGACAGGCATCTATTCACCCCTCCACTTT,CASSGETGIYSPLHF
once,TRBJ1-1,TRBD1,TRBV2,TGTGCCAGCAGGCAAACCGGGACAGTCATGAACACTGAAGCTTTCTTT,CASRQTGTVMNTEAFF
once,TRBJ1-3,.,TRBV11-1,TGTGCCAGCAGCTTAGCAGGATTCAGGGGAAACACCATATATTTT,CASSLAGFRGNTIYF
.,TRBJ1-4,TRBD1,TRBV5-6,TGTGCCAGCAGCTTACAGGGGTGGGCTAATGAAAAACTGTTTTTT,CASSLQGWANEKLFF
.,TRBJ2-7,TRBD2,TRBV11-2,TGTGCCAGTACTAGCGGGGGGCCGGACGAGCAGTACTTC,CASTSGGPDEQYF
.,TRBJ2-7,.,TRBV5-1,TGCGCCAGCAGCTTGGTGGGGGGCTCCTACGAGCAGTACTTC,CASSLVGGSYEQYF
.,TRBJ2-5,TRBD1,TRBV6-5,TGTGCCAGCAGTTACGATCCGGGACAGACCCAAGAGACCCAGTACTTC,CASSYDPGQTQETQYF
few,TRBJ1-4,TRBD1,TRBV19,TGTGCCAGTAGTCCCGGGGCCTTAAACAGGGGATTTGGCCAGGAAAAACTGTTTTTT,CASSPGALNRGFGQEKLFF
.,TRBJ2-7,TRBD1,TRBV7-9,TGTGCCAGCAGCTTGGGACAGGGTGTGAGAAACGAGCAGTACTTC,CASSLGQGVRNEQYF